The 11 T cell receptor beta chains below were found in one sample sequenced in a study of T-cell reconstitution after alpha-beta-depleted transplantation in children. Researchers prepared the TCRbeta library using unique molecular identifiers, the study reports. Using its own MiXCR run on the PCR reads, TCRdb lists one record per CDR3 protein. Of over 400,000 distinct CDR3 sequences listed, about 45% are singletons. The sample in question was PBMCs, obtained before TCRalphabeta/CD19-depleted stem cell transplant. The receptors come from a girl under 10 years old with aplastic anemia, due to receive a stem cell transplant.

This clonotype has only a few counts. The chain employs TRBV7-2 and TRBJ2-1, with 7 bases fitting TRBD2. CDR3 length equals 16 residues. J lost 4 bases, V lost 0 bases, and 6 bases had no gene match. CDR1 and CDR2 from the germline V gene are SGHTA and FQGNSA. The CDR3 sequence: CASSLARSGPYNEQFF. DNA for the CDR3: TGTGCCAGCAGCTTAGCCCGTAGCGGGCCGTACAATGAGCAGTTCTTC. Using reference TRBV7-2 and TRBJ2-1 for the parts outside the CDR3, the full variable domain is GAGVSQSPSNKVTEKGKDVELRCDPISGHTALYWYRQSLGQGLEFLIYFQGNSAPDKSGLPSDRFSAERTGGSVSTLTIQRTQQEDSAVYLCASSLARSGPYNEQFFGPGTRLTVL.

This clonotype was observed a handful of times. J is TRBJ2-1 and V is TRBV4-2; D is ambiguous. The CDR3 is 14 residues long. Germline lookup yields CDR1 LGHNA and CDR2 YNFKEQ. V was clipped by 1 base and J by 7 bases, with 11 bases between them. Here the CDR3 DNA reads TGTGCCAGCAGCCAAGGTGTCCTAGAGAATGAGCAGTTCTTC. It codes for CASSQGVLENEQFF.

The genes are TRBV15 and TRBJ2-5, with D maybe TRBD2 (5 bases). Trimming removed 0 bases from V and 5 bases from J, with 13 bases in between. This CDR3 is 15 amino acids long. Germline lookup yields CDR1 LNHNV and CDR2 YYDKDF (reference sequence). CDR3 bases: TGTGCCACCAGCAGAGATAACCGGGATAGGGAGACCCAGTACTTC. Translating gives CATSRDNRDRETQYF.

This sequence joins TRBV5-1 and TRBJ1-1; 10 bases line up with TRBD1. The CDR3 is made up of 17 amino acids. The germline gives CDR1 SGHRS, CDR2 YFSETQ. V was pared by 2 bases and J by 1 base, with 8 bases of the junction left unmatched. This chain's CDR3 is CASSLHGQGVTNTEAFF. DNA for the CDR3: TGCGCCAGCAGCTTACATGGACAGGGGGTCACGAACACTGAAGCTTTCTTT.

The chain uses TRBV20-1 and TRBJ1-5, with unresolved D. V was cut by 1 base and J by 3 bases, with 7 bases left in between. The CDR3 loop spans 13 amino acids. Germline CDR1 reads DFQATT; CDR2 reads SNEGSKA (reference sequence). In DNA form, the CDR3 reads TGCAGTGCTAGAGGCCGGTCCAATCAGCCCCAGCATTTT. Protein: CSARGRSNQPQHF.

This clonotype occurred many times. The J gene is TRBJ1-4, the V gene TRBV12-3 or TRBV12-4; 9 bases align to TRBD1. V gave up 7 bases and J gave up 0 bases; unmatched junction bases: 6. The CDR3 has 16 residues. CDR3 in amino acids: CASIKQGAPTNEKLFF. The CDR3 nucleotides read TGTGCCAGCATTAAACAGGGGGCCCCAACTAATGAAAAACTGTTTTTT.

The J gene is TRBJ1-5, the V gene TRBV27; D remains unclear. The germline V gene encodes CDR1 MNHEY and CDR2 SMNVEV (reference sequence). V lost 9 bases to trimming and J lost 7 bases, with 4 bases between them. The CDR3 consists of 9 residues. CDR3 amino acids: CASGQPQHF. CDR3 DNA: TGTGCCAGTGGGCAGCCCCAGCATTTT.

The chain carries TRBV19 and TRBJ1-1, with 10 bases lining up with TRBD1. The V segment lost 6 bases and the J segment 3 bases; nucleotides outside the gene matches: 7. This CDR3 is built from 15 residues. Germline assignment: CDR1 LNHDA and CDR2 SQIVND (reference sequence). CDR3 nucleotides: TGTGCCAGTAGCGGGACAGGGGTCTGGGACACTGAAGCTTTCTTT. Translation gives CASSGTGVWDTEAFF.

This CDR3 is CASSQGQGWNSPLHF. For the CDR3, the DNA is TGTGCCAGCAGTCAGGGACAGGGCTGGAATTCACCCCTCCACTTT. This chain joins TRBV5-6 and TRBJ1-6; 9 positions agree with TRBD1. Germline V gene sequence: CDR1 SGHDT, CDR2 YYEEEE. After removal of 5 bases from V and 7 bases from J, the junction contained 7 bases not matched to a gene. This CDR3 has 15 residues.

In its sample, this clonotype was seen once. One junction end disagrees with the germline gene, perhaps due to a read error. V is TRBV20-1 and J is TRBJ2-5, with 10 bases matching TRBD2. The CDR3 runs 17 residues. The germline V gene encodes CDR1 DFQATT and CDR2 SNEGSKA (reference sequence). CDR3 bases: TGCTGTGCTATTGTTCAGGCTAGCGGGAGTTTTGGAGAGACCCAGTACTTC. Its translation is CCAIVQASGSFGETQYF.

The rearrangement joins TRBV30 to TRBJ1-3; D is ambiguous. Germline assignment: CDR1 GTSNPN and CDR2 SVGIG (reference sequence). There are 12 residues in the CDR3. V was cut by 3 bases and J by 2 bases, with 5 bases left in between. The CDR3, as DNA: TGTGCCTGGAGCCCGCCTGGAAACACCATATATTTT. Translated, it gives CAWSPPGNTIYF.